What follows is one T cell receptor (beta chain) and its context. Its antigen remains unknown. This record belongs to a study of cytomegalovirus exposure and HLA in healthy donors. Sequencing was performed with immunoSEQ multiplex PCR; in TCRdb, only in-frame clones are kept and a portion is missing. The sample carries 130,000 to 150,000 clones, 80% to 90% recorded once. Study conclusions and caveats: Across donors, most TCRs were seen rarely, yet some public ones were widespread.

The CDR3 runs to 13 residues. Trimming took 5 bases from V and 15 from J; bases not matched to a gene: 5. Germline values: CDR1 PRHDT, CDR2 FYEKMQ (reference sequence). Donors came from a validation cohort of 90 to 150 subjects, distinct from the first 666-subject cohort. The chain links TRBV13 to TRBJ2-1; TRBD2 matches at 15 bases. The clonotype was recovered from a woman aged 25 to 39 in good health and CMV-seropositive. Sequenced material: PBMCs. The CDR3 region has the DNA TGTGCCAGCAGCGGGACTAGCGGGAGGTACGGGTTCTTC. Residues: CASSGTSGRYGFF.